Detailed here is one T cell receptor (beta chain). The antigen is not known. Several immunoSEQ plates received, in even portions, the genomic DNA of each subset. Profiling relied on immunoSEQ multiplex PCR, and the TCRdb table lists in-frame clones only, not all of them. The table includes around 2.1 million clones, nearly 97% detected once. This specimen comes from a study of shared clonotypes between healthy human individuals. For the study at large: CD4 naive and memory got three plates each, CD8 naive two, CD8 memory one. Overall study results and limits: Richness estimates generally favored naive over memory subsets.

In germline, CDR1 is SGHTA, CDR2 FQGTGA. The V and J ends lost 5 bases and 2 bases, in that order; junction bases with no gene match: 4. The CDR3 contains 16 residues. The sample consisted of naive CD4+ T cells sorted from blood. Subset described: CD45RA+ positively selected. The sequence came from a young man in good health. V is TRBV7-3 and J is TRBJ2-5; TRBD2 aligns across 14 bases. The chain's CDR3 is CASSPGLAGAQETQYF. The CDR3, as DNA: TGTGCCAGCAGCCCGGGACTAGCGGGGGCACAAGAGACCCAGTACTTC.